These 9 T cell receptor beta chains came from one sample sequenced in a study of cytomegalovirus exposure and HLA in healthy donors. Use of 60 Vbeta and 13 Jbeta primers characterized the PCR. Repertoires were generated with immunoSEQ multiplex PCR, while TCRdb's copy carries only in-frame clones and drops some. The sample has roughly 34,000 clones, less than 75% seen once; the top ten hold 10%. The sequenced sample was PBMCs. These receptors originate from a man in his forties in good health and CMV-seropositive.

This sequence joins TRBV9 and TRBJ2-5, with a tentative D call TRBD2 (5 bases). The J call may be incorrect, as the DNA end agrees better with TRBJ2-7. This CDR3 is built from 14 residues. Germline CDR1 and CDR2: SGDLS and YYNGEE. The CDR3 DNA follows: TGTGCCAGCAGCGTTGACCTGGGAGCCTACGAGCAGTACTTC. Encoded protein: CASSVDLGAYEQYF.

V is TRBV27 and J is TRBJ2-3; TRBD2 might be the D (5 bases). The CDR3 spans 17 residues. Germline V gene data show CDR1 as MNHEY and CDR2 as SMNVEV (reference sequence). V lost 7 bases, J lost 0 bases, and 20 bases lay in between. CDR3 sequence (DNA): TGTGCCAGCAAAAGTCGAGGAACCGGACTGAGCACAGATACGCAGTATTTT. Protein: CASKSRGTGLSTDTQYF.

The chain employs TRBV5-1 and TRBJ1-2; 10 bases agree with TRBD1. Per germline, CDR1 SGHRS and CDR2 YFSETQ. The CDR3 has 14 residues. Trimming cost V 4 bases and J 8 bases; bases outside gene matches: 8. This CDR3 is CASSPRQGADGYTF. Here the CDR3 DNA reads TGCGCCAGCAGCCCCCGACAGGGGGCGGACGGCTACACCTTC.

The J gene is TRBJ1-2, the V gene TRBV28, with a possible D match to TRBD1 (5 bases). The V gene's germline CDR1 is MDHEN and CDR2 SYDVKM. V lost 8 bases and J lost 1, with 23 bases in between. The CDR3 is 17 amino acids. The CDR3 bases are TGTGCCAGCGATACCTCACGGCGGGGCAGGGATAACTATGGCTACACCTTC. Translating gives CASDTSRRGRDNYGYTF.

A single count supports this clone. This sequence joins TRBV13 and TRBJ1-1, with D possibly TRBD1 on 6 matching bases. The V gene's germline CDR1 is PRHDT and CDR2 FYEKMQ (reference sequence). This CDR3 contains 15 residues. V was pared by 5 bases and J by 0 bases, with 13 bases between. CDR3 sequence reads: CASSPRTEMNTEAFF. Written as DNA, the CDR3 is TGTGCCAGCAGCCCCCGGACAGAAATGAACACTGAAGCTTTCTTT. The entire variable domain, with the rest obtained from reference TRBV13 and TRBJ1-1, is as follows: AAGVIQSPRHLIKEKRETATLKCYPIPRHDTVYWYQQGPGQDPQFLISFYEKMQSDKGSIPDRFSAQQFSDYHSELNMSSLELGDSALYFCASSPRTEMNTEAFFGQGTRLTVV.

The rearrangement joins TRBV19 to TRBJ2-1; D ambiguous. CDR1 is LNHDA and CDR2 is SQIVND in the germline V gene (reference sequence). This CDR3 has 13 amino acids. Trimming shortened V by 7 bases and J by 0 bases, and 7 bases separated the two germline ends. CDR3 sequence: CASKLSSYNEQFF. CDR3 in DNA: TGTGCCAGTAAACTGAGCTCCTACAATGAGCAGTTCTTC.

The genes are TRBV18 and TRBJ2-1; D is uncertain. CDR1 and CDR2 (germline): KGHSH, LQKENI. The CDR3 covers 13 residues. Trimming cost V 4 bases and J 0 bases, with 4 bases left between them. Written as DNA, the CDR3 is TGTGCCAGCTCACTAGTCTCCTACAATGAGCAGTTCTTC. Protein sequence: CASSLVSYNEQFF.

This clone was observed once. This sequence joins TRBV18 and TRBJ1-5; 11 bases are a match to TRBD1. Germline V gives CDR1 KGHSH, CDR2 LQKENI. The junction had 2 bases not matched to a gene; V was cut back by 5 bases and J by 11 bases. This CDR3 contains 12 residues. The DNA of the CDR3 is TGTGCCAGCTCAGCGGGACAGGGGGCCCAGCATTTT. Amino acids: CASSAGQGAQHF.

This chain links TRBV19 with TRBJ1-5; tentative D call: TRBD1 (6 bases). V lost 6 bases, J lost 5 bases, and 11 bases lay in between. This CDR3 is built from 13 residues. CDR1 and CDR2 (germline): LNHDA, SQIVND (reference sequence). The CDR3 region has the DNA TGTGCCAGTAGCGGACAGTTATATCAGCCCCAGCATTTT. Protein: CASSGQLYQPQHF.